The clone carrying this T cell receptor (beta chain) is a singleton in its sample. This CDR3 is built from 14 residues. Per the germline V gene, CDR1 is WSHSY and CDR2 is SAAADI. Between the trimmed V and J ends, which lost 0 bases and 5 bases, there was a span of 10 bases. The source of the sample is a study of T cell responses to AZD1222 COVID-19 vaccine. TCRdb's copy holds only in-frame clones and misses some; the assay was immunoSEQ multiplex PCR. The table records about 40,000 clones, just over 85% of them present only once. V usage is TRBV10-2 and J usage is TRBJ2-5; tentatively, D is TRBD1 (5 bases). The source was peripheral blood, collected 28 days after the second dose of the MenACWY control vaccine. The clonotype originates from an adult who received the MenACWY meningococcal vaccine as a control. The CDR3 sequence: CASSESGRVETQYF. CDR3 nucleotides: TGCGCCAGCAGTGAGTCCGGCAGGGTGGAGACCCAGTACTTC.